This T cell receptor beta chain is drawn from a study of Graves' ophthalmopathy and Graves' hyperthyroidism. The CDR3 is 16 amino acids. V shed 3 bases and J 3 bases; nucleotides not matched to a gene: 10. CDR1 and CDR2 (germline): SGDLS, YYNGEE. Using RNA transcripts, the TCR beta CDR3 regions were amplified. HTBI primers were employed in first-round RT-PCR, then a second-round multiplex PCR followed. TCRdb redid the calling of the multiplex PCR reads with MiXCR, one entry per CDR3 protein. The data contain under 800,000 distinct CDR3 sequences, 22% of them singletons. V is TRBV9 and J is TRBJ2-3; 7 positions agree with TRBD2. This receptor was taken from a young woman with stable Graves' hyperthyroidism. Some clones in this sample may be carry-over from other donors' samples. Material: peripheral blood. The CDR3 DNA reads as TGTGCCAGCAGCGACCTAAGACTAGCCTCTACAGATACGCAGTATTTT. It encodes CASSDLRLASTDTQYF.